The T cell receptor (beta chain) under discussion was sequenced for a study of control samples from healthy donors and cancer patients. Here immunoSEQ multiplex PCR was the method, and the copy in TCRdb shows in-frame clones only, minus some. The sample yields approximately 100,000 clones, 92% seen once. This clone was found a few times. CDR1 is SNHLY and CDR2 is FYNNEI in the germline V gene. Unmatched junction bases numbered 6, after V lost 2 bases and J lost 10 bases. This CDR3 has 15 amino acids. This clonotype originated in a human donor in good health. The donor label of this sample is uncertain. The sequencing sample was made of blood. The chain combines TRBV2 with TRBJ1-6; TRBD1 aligns across 9 bases. This CDR3 reads CASSEQWTGDSPLHF. CDR3 in DNA: TGTGCCAGCAGTGAACAGTGGACAGGGGACTCACCCCTCCACTTT.